The 10 T cell receptor beta chains listed next were all sequenced from one sample in a study of blood T cell repertoires in COVID-19. Sequencing was performed with immunoSEQ multiplex PCR; in TCRdb, only in-frame clones are kept and a portion is missing. The data contain 300,000 to 450,000 clones, roughly 90% of them singletons. The sample consisted of peripheral blood. All receptors derive from an older woman with COVID-19, enrolled during active disease.

The rearrangement uses TRBV27 and TRBJ1-4, with D possibly TRBD1 on 5 matching bases. Germline V gives CDR1 MNHEY, CDR2 SMNVEV (reference sequence). The CDR3 covers 14 residues. V lost 5 bases, J lost 5 bases, and 12 bases lay in between. The CDR3 DNA follows: TGTGCCAGCAGTCCTCAGGGAATGAATGAAAAACTGTTTTTT. Amino acid sequence: CASSPQGMNEKLFF.

In this sample, this clone turned up a few times. The chain uses TRBV19 and TRBJ1-5; TRBD1 is a possible D gene (5 bases). Trimming cost V 6 bases and J 4 bases, with 16 bases left between them. This CDR3 is built from 15 residues. The germline CDR1 and CDR2 sequences are LNHDA and SQIVND (reference sequence). The CDR3 spells CASSLTAGGNQPQHF. The CDR3 bases are TGTGCCAGTAGCCTTACCGCCGGGGGGAATCAGCCCCAGCATTTT.

The chain carries TRBV28 and TRBJ1-2, with 7 bases aligning to TRBD1. CDR3 length: 15 residues. Germline trimming cut 1 base from V and 8 bases from J; bases unmatched to any gene: 10. Germline CDR1 is MDHEN and CDR2 is SYDVKM. The CDR3 DNA follows: TGTGCCAGCAGTTTATCCGGGACAGCGGCAAGGGGCTACACCTTC. Its protein is CASSLSGTAARGYTF.

The chain couples TRBV3-1 (or the pseudogene TRBV3-2) to TRBJ1-1, with 10 bases fitting TRBD1. Per the germline V gene, CDR1 is LGHDT and CDR2 is YNNKEL (reference sequence). V shed 10 bases and J 4 bases; nucleotides not matched to a gene: 6. This CDR3 contains 13 residues. The CDR3 reads CATQGQGITEAFF. Written as DNA, the CDR3 is TGTGCCACCCAGGGACAGGGGATCACTGAAGCTTTCTTT.

This clone has only one observation. The V call is TRBV9, the J call TRBJ2-7, with a tentative D call TRBD1 (6 bases). The CDR3 is made up of 14 amino acids. Trimming stripped 4 bases from V and 5 bases from J, with 16 bases between. CDR1 is SGDLS, CDR2 YYNGEE, per germline. The CDR3 region has the DNA TGTGCCAGCAGCCCCGGACAGCTTCCCCACGAGCAGTACTTC. Amino acid sequence: CASSPGQLPHEQYF. The full variable domain, rest sourced from reference TRBV9 and TRBJ2-7, is DSGVTQTPKHLITATGQRVTLRCSPRSGDLSVYWYQQSLDQGLQFLIQYYNGEERAKGNILERFSAQQFPDLHSELNLSSLELGDSALYFCASSPGQLPHEQYFGPGTRLTVT.

This chain uses TRBV5-8 with TRBJ2-2; 11 nucleotides agree with TRBD2. Germline CDR1 is SGHTS and CDR2 is YDEGEE. J lost 5 bases, V lost 6 bases, and 12 bases had no gene match. CDR3 length: 17 residues. As DNA, the CDR3 is TGTGCCAGCACCGCGCATCCAACTAGCGGGGGAACCGGGGAGCTGTTTTTT. Translation gives CASTAHPTSGGTGELFF. Variable domain in full (rest from reference TRBV5-8 and TRBJ2-2): EAGVTQSPTHLIKTRGQQATLRCSPISGHTSVYWYQQALGLGLQFLLWYDEGEERNRGNFPPRFSGRQFPNYSSELNVNALELEDSALYLCASTAHPTSGGTGELFFGEGSRLTVL.

This chain uses TRBV5-5 with TRBJ1-1, with D possibly being TRBD1 (5 bases). The CDR3 extends over 16 amino acids. Per germline, CDR1 SGHKS and CDR2 YYEKEE (reference sequence). Trimming shortened V by 5 bases and J by 0 bases, and 17 bases separated the two germline ends. CDR3 sequence (DNA): TGTGCCAGCAGAAGATTCTCCGGGACTCTGAACACTGAAGCTTTCTTT. It codes for CASRRFSGTLNTEAFF.

The chain has TRBV19 and TRBJ1-5; D gene unclear. The V gene lost 0 bases and the J gene lost 7 bases, with 7 bases spanning the gap. This CDR3 region has 13 residues. Germline V lookup: CDR1 LNHDA, CDR2 SQIVND (reference sequence). CDR3 bases: TGTGCCAGTAGTATAGATTCGGGGCAGCCCCAGCATTTT. Translated, it gives CASSIDSGQPQHF.

This rearrangement joins TRBV28 to TRBJ2-1; 9 bases are a match to TRBD1. This CDR3 has 16 residues. Trimming took 5 bases from V and 0 from J; bases not matched to a gene: 5. CDR1 and CDR2 (germline): MDHEN, SYDVKM. The CDR3 loop reads CASSPGTGSSYNEQFF. CDR3 DNA: TGTGCCAGCAGTCCGGGGACAGGGAGCTCCTACAATGAGCAGTTCTTC.

This chain connects TRBV4-2 to TRBJ1-4; D call uncertain. The ends were cut back, 3 bases at V and 12 bases at J, with 20 bases in the middle. CDR3 length: 15 amino acids. Germline V CDR1 and CDR2: LGHNA, YNFKEQ. The DNA for the CDR3 is TGTGCCAGCAGCCAGTTGGGAGGAAGTACAGAGGAACTGTTTTTT. Residues: CASSQLGGSTEELFF.